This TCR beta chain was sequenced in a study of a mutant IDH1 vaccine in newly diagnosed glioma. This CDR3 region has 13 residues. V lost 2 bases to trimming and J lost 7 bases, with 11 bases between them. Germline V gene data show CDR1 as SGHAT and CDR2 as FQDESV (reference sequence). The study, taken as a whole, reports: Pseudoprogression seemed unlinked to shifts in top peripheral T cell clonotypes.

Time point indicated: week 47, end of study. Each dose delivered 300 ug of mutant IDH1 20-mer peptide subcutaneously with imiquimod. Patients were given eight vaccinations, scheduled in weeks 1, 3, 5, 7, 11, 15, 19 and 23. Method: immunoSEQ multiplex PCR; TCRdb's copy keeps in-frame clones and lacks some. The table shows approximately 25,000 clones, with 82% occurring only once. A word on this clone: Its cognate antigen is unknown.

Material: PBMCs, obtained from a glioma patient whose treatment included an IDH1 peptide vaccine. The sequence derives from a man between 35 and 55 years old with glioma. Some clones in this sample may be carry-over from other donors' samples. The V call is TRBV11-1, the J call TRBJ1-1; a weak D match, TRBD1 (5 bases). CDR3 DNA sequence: TGTGCCAGCAGCTTAAATTCGGGGCTTGAAGCTTTCTTT. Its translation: CASSLNSGLEAFF. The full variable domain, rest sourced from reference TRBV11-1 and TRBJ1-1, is EAEVAQSPRYKITEKSQAVAFWCDPISGHATLYWYRQILGQGPELLVQFQDESVVDDSQLPKDRFSAERLKGVDSTLKIQPAELGDSAMYLCASSLNSGLEAFFGQGTRLTVV.